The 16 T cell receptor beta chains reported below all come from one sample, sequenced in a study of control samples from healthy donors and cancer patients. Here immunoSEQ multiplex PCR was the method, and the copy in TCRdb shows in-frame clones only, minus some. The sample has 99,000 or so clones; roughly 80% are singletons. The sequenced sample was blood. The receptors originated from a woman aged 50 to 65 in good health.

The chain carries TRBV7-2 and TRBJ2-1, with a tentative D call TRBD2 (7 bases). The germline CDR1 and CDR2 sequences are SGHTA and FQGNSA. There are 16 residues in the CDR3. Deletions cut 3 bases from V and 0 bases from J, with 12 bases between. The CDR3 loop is CASSLGGPGSYNEQFF. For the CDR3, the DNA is TGTGCCAGCAGCTTGGGGGGGCCGGGCTCCTACAATGAGCAGTTCTTC.

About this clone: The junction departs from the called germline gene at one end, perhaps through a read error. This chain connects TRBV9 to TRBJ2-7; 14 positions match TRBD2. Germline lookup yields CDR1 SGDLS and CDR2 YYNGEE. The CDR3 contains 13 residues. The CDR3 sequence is CASSVGTSGSLHF. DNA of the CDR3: TGTGCCAGCAGCGTCGGGACTAGCGGGAGTTTGCACTTC.

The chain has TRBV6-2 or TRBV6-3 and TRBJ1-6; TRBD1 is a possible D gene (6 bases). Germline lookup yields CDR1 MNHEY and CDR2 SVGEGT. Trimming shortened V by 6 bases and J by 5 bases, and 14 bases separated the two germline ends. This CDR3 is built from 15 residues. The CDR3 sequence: CASSLYRANNSPLHF. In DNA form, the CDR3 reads TGTGCCAGCAGCCTATACAGGGCCAATAATTCACCCCTCCACTTT.

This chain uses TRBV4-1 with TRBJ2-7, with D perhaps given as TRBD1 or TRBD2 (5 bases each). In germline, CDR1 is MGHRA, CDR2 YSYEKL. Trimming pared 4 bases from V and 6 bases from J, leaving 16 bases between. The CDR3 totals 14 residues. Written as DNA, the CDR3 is TGCGCCAGCAGCCTGAGGGACCCGACGGGCGAGCAGTACTTC. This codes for CASSLRDPTGEQYF.

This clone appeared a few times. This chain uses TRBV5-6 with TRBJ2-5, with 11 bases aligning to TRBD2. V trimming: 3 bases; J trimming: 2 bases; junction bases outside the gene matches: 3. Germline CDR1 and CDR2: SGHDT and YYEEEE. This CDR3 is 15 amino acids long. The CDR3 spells CASSWGTSGQETQYF. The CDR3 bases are TGTGCCAGCAGCTGGGGGACTAGCGGACAAGAGACCCAGTACTTC.

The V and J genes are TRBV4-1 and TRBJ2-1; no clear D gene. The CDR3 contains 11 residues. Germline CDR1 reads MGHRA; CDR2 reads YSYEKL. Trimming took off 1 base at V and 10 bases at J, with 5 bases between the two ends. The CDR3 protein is CASSQGNEQFF. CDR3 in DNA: TGCGCCAGCAGCCAAGGAAACGAGCAGTTCTTC.

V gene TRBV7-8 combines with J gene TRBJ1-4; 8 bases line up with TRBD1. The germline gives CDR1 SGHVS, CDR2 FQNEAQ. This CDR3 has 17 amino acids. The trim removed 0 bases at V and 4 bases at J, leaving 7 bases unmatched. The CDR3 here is CASSLARWGQVNEKLFF. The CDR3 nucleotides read TGTGCCAGCAGCTTAGCGAGGTGGGGACAGGTTAATGAAAAACTGTTTTTT. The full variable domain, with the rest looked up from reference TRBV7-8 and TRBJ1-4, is GAGVSQSPRYKVAKRGQDVALRCDPISGHVSLFWYQQALGQGPEFLTYFQNEAQLDKSGLPSDRFFAERPEGSVSTLKIQRTQQEDSAVYLCASSLARWGQVNEKLFFGSGTQLSVL.

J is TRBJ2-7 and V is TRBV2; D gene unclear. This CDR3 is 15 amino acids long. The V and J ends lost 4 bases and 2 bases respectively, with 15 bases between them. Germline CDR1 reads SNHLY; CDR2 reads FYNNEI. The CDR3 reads CASSAFLVETYEQYF. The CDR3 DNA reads TGTGCCAGCAGTGCATTCCTAGTAGAAACCTACGAGCAGTACTTC.

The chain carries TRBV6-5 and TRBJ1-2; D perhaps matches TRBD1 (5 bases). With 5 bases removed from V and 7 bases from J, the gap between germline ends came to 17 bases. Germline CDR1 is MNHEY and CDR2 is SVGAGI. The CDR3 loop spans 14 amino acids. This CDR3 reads CASSRVQGTSGYTF. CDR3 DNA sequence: TGTGCCAGCAGTCGAGTCCAGGGTACCTCTGGCTACACCTTC.

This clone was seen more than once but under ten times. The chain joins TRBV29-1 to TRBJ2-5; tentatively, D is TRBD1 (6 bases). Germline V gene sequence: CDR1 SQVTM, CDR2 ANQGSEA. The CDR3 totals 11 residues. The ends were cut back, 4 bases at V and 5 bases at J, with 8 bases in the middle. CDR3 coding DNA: TGCAGCGTTGCAAGGGGGGAGACCCAGTACTTC. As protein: CSVARGETQYF.

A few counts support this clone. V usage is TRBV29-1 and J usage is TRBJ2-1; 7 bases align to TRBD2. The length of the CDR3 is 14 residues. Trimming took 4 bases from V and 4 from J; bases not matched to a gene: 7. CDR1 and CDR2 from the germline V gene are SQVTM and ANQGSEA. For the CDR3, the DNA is TGCAGCGTTGCCTTGGCTAGCGGTTACAATGAGCAGTTCTTC. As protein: CSVALASGYNEQFF.

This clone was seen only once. This CDR3 reads CASSSGTGVHEQYF. In nucleotides, the CDR3 is TGCGCCAGCAGCTCCGGGACAGGGGTCCACGAGCAGTACTTC. J is TRBJ2-7 and V is TRBV5-1, with 10 positions matching TRBD1. V lost 3 bases and J lost 5; bases outside the gene matches: 5. The CDR3 covers 14 residues. Germline V CDR1 and CDR2: SGHRS, YFSETQ. The complete variable domain, with remaining parts taken from reference TRBV5-1 and TRBJ2-7, reads KAGVTQTPRYLIKTRGQQVTLSCSPISGHRSVSWYQQTPGQGLQFLFEYFSETQRNKGNFPGRFSGRQFSNSRSEMNVSTLELGDSALYLCASSSGTGVHEQYFGPGTRLTVT.

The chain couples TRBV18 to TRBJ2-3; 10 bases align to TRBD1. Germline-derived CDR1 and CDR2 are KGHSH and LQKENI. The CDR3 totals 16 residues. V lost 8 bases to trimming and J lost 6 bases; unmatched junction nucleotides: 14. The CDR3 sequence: CASHRDGTGAMDTQYF. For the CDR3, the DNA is TGTGCCAGCCACAGGGACGGGACAGGGGCTATGGATACGCAGTATTTT.

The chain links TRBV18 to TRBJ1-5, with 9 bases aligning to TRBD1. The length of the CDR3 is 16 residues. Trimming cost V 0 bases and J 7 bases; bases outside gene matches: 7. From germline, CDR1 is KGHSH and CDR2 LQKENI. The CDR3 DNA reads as TGTGCCAGCTCACCACCGGTTACAGGGGGCTACCAGCCCCAGCATTTT. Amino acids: CASSPPVTGGYQPQHF.

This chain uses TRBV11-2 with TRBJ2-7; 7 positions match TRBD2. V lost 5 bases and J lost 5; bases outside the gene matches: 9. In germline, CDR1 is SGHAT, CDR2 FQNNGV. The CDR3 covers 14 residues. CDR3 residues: CASSRSGANDEQYF. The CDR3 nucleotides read TGTGCCAGCAGCAGAAGCGGGGCCAACGACGAGCAGTACTTC.

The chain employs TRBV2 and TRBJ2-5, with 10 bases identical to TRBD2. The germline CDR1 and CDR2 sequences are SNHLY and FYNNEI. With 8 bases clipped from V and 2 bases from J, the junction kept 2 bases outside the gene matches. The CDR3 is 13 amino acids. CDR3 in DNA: TGTGCCAGCCAGCGGGGGGGGCAAGAGACCCAGTACTTC. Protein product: CASQRGGQETQYF.